Each of the 8 T cell receptor beta chains below was sequenced from the same sample in a study of T cell clonotyping in hematopoietic cell transplantation. Generated by immunoSEQ multiplex PCR, the TCRdb table keeps only in-frame clones and is missing some. Of roughly 11,000 clones in the sample, about 92% were seen once. Time point specified: recipient sample about 28 days before transplant, after cytoreduction. The sequencing here drew on peripheral blood mononuclear cells, taken before stem cell transplant. Every receptor here comes from a woman in her thirties or forties with acute myeloid leukemia. Some clones in this sample may be carry-over from other donors' samples.

This chain uses TRBV4-1 with TRBJ2-7; D is undetermined. Germline loops: CDR1 MGHRA, CDR2 YSYEKL. CDR3 length: 12 residues. V dropped 2 bases and J dropped 3 bases, with 5 bases sitting between them. CDR3 in DNA: TGCGCCAGCAGCCAAAACGGCTACGAGCAGTACTTC. Translated: CASSQNGYEQYF.

V is TRBV19 and J is TRBJ1-1; no reliable D call. V lost 6 bases to trimming and J lost 0 bases, with 17 bases between them. Germline CDR1 and CDR2: LNHDA and SQIVND (reference sequence). The CDR3 contains 16 residues. Here the CDR3 DNA reads TGTGCCAGTAGCATACTCCGACGGGATCTGAACACTGAAGCTTTCTTT. Encoded protein: CASSILRRDLNTEAFF.

The chain is built from TRBV25-1 and TRBJ2-1; perhaps TRBD1 as D (5 bases). Per germline, CDR1 MGHDK and CDR2 SYGVNS. Trimming took 2 bases from V and 5 from J, leaving 13 bases between them. The CDR3 sequence is 15 residues long. This chain's CDR3 is CASSEVRALNNEQFF. The DNA for the CDR3 is TGTGCCAGCAGTGAAGTCAGGGCCCTTAACAATGAGCAGTTCTTC.

The chain has TRBV9 and TRBJ2-3, with 8 positions matching TRBD2. Per the germline V gene, CDR1 is SGDLS and CDR2 is YYNGEE. The V segment lost 4 bases and the J segment 2 bases; nucleotides outside the gene matches: 12. The CDR3 runs to 17 residues. The CDR3 nucleotides read TGTGCCAGCAGCCCAACCGGCGGGACTAGACACACAGATACGCAGTATTTT. Its protein product is CASSPTGGTRHTDTQYF.

This rearrangement joins TRBV7-9 to TRBJ1-1; a weak D match, TRBD1 (6 bases). Germline loops: CDR1 SEHNR, CDR2 FQNEAQ (reference sequence). This CDR3 has 14 amino acids. Trimming removed 7 bases at V and 7 bases at J, with 19 bases between. Written as DNA, the CDR3 is TGTGCCAGCACCATCCTGGGGGGGGCGATTGAAGCTTTCTTT. Translated: CASTILGGAIEAFF.

The chain couples TRBV30 to TRBJ2-7, with D unclear. Trimming took 0 bases from V and 4 from J, leaving 10 bases between them. Germline V gene sequence: CDR1 GTSNPN, CDR2 SVGIG (reference sequence). CDR3 length equals 13 residues. CDR3 region: CAWSVSTGYEQYF. CDR3 DNA sequence: TGTGCCTGGAGTGTATCAACCGGTTACGAGCAGTACTTC. Based on the CDR3 plus reference TRBV30 and TRBJ2-7, the full variable domain is SQTIHQWPATLVQPVGSPLSLECTVEGTSNPNLYWYRQAAGRGLQLLFYSVGIGQISSEVPQNLSASRPQDRQFILSSKKLLLSDSGFYLCAWSVSTGYEQYFGPGTRLTVT.

This chain uses TRBV18 with TRBJ2-7, with no clear D. Trimming removed 6 bases at V and 5 bases at J, with 20 bases between. The length of the CDR3 is 15 residues. Germline CDR1 and CDR2: KGHSH and LQKENI. In nucleotides, the CDR3 is TGTGCCAGCTCCCCCGGATTGACCGCATGGGACGAGCAGTACTTC. The encoded protein is CASSPGLTAWDEQYF.

This chain links TRBV30 with TRBJ2-2, with 10 bases identical to TRBD2. After removal of 4 bases from V and 1 base from J, the junction contained 9 bases not matched to a gene. In germline, CDR1 is GTSNPN, CDR2 SVGIG (reference sequence). This CDR3 spans 17 amino acids. The CDR3 DNA is TGTGCCTGGAAGGAGAGCGGGAGGGCTTGGAACACCGGGGAGCTGTTTTTT. It encodes CAWKESGRAWNTGELFF.